A selection of T cell receptor beta chains follows, all from one sample in a study of T cell responses to AZD1222 COVID-19 vaccine. Measured with immunoSEQ multiplex PCR; TCRdb has only the in-frame clones, and not every one. The table shows fewer than 120,000 clones, with more than 90% occurring only once. Sequencing used peripheral blood, obtained 28 days after the second AZD1222 dose. The receptors come from an adult who received the AZD1222 COVID-19 vaccine. CDR3s include the opening cysteine and the closing phenylalanine or tryptophan. Fields, in order: clone size, V gene, D gene, J gene, CDR3 DNA, CDR3 protein. D genes are given only for firm matches. Clone sizes are given selectively: once, few, many, or a class where the clone is expanded.

abundance: once; v_gene: TRBV24-1; d_gene: NA; j_gene: TRBJ2-3; CDR3nt: TGTGCCACCAGTGATTTCTCAGATACGCAGTATTTT; CDR3aa: CATSDFSDTQYF
abundance: NA; v_gene: TRBV18; d_gene: NA; j_gene: TRBJ2-5; CDR3nt: TGTGCCAGCTCACCACCCTCCCCTCCCTTGGGGACCCAGTACTTC; CDR3aa: CASSPPSPPLGTQYF
abundance: NA; v_gene: TRBV6-5; d_gene: NA; j_gene: TRBJ2-7; CDR3nt: TGTGCCAGCAGTTACGCCCCAACCTACGAGCAGTACTTC; CDR3aa: CASSYAPTYEQYF
abundance: NA; v_gene: TRBV12-3/TRBV12-4; d_gene: NA; j_gene: TRBJ1-2; CDR3nt: TGTGCCAGCAGCCCGGGGCCTCGTCATGGCTACACCTTC; CDR3aa: CASSPGPRHGYTF
abundance: NA; v_gene: TRBV2; d_gene: TRBD1; j_gene: TRBJ1-1; CDR3nt: TGTGCCAGCAGTGGGGGGACAGCTGAAGCTTTCTTT; CDR3aa: CASSGGTAEAFF
abundance: NA; v_gene: TRBV19; d_gene: TRBD1; j_gene: TRBJ2-7; CDR3nt: TGTGCCAGTAGCCCGCTGCCGGGACAGGGTAATGACGAGCAGTACTTC; CDR3aa: CASSPLPGQGNDEQYF
abundance: NA; v_gene: TRBV18; d_gene: NA; j_gene: TRBJ1-1; CDR3nt: TGTGCCAGCTCACTGGAGGCAGGAGGAAGGGGCACTGAAGCTTTCTTT; CDR3aa: CASSLEAGGRGTEAFF
abundance: NA; v_gene: TRBV5-4; d_gene: NA; j_gene: TRBJ2-5; CDR3nt: TGTGCCAGCAGCTCAGGGGGGTCGGTTCAAGAGACCCAGTACTTC; CDR3aa: CASSSGGSVQETQYF
abundance: NA; v_gene: TRBV5-1; d_gene: NA; j_gene: TRBJ1-6; CDR3nt: TGCGCCAGCAGCTTGGAGAATTCACCCCTCCACTTT; CDR3aa: CASSLENSPLHF
abundance: NA; v_gene: TRBV2; d_gene: NA; j_gene: TRBJ2-7; CDR3nt: TGTGCCAGCAGTGAAGGAACGCTGCCCGTCCAGTACTTC; CDR3aa: CASSEGTLPVQYF
abundance: NA; v_gene: TRBV30; d_gene: NA; j_gene: TRBJ2-7; CDR3nt: TGTGCCTGGAGTTTGGGCGACAACTACGAGCAGTACTTC; CDR3aa: CAWSLGDNYEQYF
abundance: NA; v_gene: TRBV28; d_gene: TRBD1; j_gene: TRBJ1-4; CDR3nt: TGTGCCAGCAGTGAACAGGGGGCGGTTGACGAAAAACTGTTTTTT; CDR3aa: CASSEQGAVDEKLFF
abundance: NA; v_gene: TRBV28; d_gene: NA; j_gene: TRBJ1-5; CDR3nt: TGTGCCAGCAGTTTGAGGGATCAGCCCCAGCATTTT; CDR3aa: CASSLRDQPQHF
abundance: NA; v_gene: TRBV5-4; d_gene: TRBD2; j_gene: TRBJ2-3; CDR3nt: TGTGCCAGCAGCCCCCCTCGATCAGCGGGGCGTGGAGATACGCAGTATTTT; CDR3aa: CASSPPRSAGRGDTQYF
abundance: NA; v_gene: TRBV11-2; d_gene: TRBD1; j_gene: TRBJ2-7; CDR3nt: TGTGCCAGCAGCCTGGGACAGGTCTACGAGCAGTACTTC; CDR3aa: CASSLGQVYEQYF
abundance: few; v_gene: TRBV29-1; d_gene: NA; j_gene: TRBJ1-1; CDR3nt: TGCAGCTCCCGTGCGGTCAGGGGAATCTCTTTCTTT; CDR3aa: CSSRAVRGISFF
abundance: NA; v_gene: TRBV5-1; d_gene: NA; j_gene: TRBJ2-3; CDR3nt: TGCGCCAGCAGCTTAACTAGTGCTTCTAGCACAGATACGCAGTATTTT; CDR3aa: CASSLTSASSTDTQYF
abundance: NA; v_gene: TRBV24-1; d_gene: NA; j_gene: TRBJ1-1; CDR3nt: TGTGCCATCCGTACCACTGAAGCTTTCTTT; CDR3aa: CAIRTTEAFF
abundance: NA; v_gene: TRBV7-2; d_gene: NA; j_gene: TRBJ1-3; CDR3nt: TGTGCCAGCAGCTTATGGGTCGGCTCTGGAAACACCATATATTTT; CDR3aa: CASSLWVGSGNTIYF
abundance: NA; v_gene: TRBV5-1; d_gene: NA; j_gene: TRBJ2-1; CDR3nt: TGCGCCAGCAGCTTGGTGGGCGAGCAGTTCTTC; CDR3aa: CASSLVGEQFF